This T cell receptor (beta chain) appears in the sequencing data of a study of cytomegalovirus exposure and HLA in healthy donors. Germline assignment: CDR1 MNHEY and CDR2 SVGAGI. V lost 5 bases to trimming and J lost 6 bases; unmatched junction nucleotides: 8. The CDR3 extends over 14 amino acids. The study ran its PCR with 60 Vbeta and 13 Jbeta primers. Data came from immunoSEQ multiplex PCR; TCRdb stores just in-frame clones and leaves some out. The sample records 170,000 or so clones, roughly 83% being singletons. Concerning this clone: Its antigen is unidentified.

Study-level findings and limits: Presence/absence analyses assumed roughly uniform sequencing depth across donors.

V gene TRBV6-5 combines with J gene TRBJ2-3, with 7 bases matching TRBD1. The TCR sequence derives from a boy aged 2-15 years in good health and CMV-seronegative. Sequencing input: PBMCs. The CDR3 is CASSTGVSMDTQYF. The CDR3 region has the DNA TGTGCCAGCAGTACAGGGGTGTCTATGGATACGCAGTATTTT.